These T cell receptor beta chains were read from a single sample in a study of shared clonotypes between healthy human individuals. Some clones are missing from TCRdb's copy, which holds only in-frame ones; the method was immunoSEQ multiplex PCR. Here the sample spans over 75,000 clones, almost 70% being singletons. The sample taken for sequencing was memory CD8+ T cells sorted from blood. The receptors were gathered from a young man in good health. Both conserved end residues are part of each CDR3. D genes are given only for firm matches. Some rows have no size entry. The others give once, few or many, or a class for an expanded clone.

j_call | v_call | d_call | clone_size | cdr3_nt | cdr3_aa
TRBJ2-2 | TRBV19 | NA | NA | TGTGCCAGCCAAGACGGGACCACTACCGGGGAGCTGTTTTTT | CASQDGTTTGELFF
TRBJ2-4 | TRBV6-4 | TRBD2 | NA | TGTGCCAGCAGTAGACGGGAGGGGGACATTCAGTACTTC | CASSRREGDIQYF
TRBJ2-1 | TRBV7-2 | NA | NA | TGTGCCAGCAGCTTGGTTCTGCGCCACAATGAGCAGTTCTTC | CASSLVLRHNEQFF
TRBJ1-4 | TRBV27 | NA | NA | TGTGCCAGCAGGTTACGGGTTACAGGAGCGGAAAAACTGTTTTTT | CASRLRVTGAEKLFF
TRBJ2-1 | TRBV7-3 | NA | NA | TGTGCCAGCAGCCCTTCCGGGGGAGTTGATGAGCAGTTCTTC | CASSPSGGVDEQFF
TRBJ1-1 | TRBV5-1 | NA | NA | TGCGCCAGCACCCTAGCGCCATTCAACACTGAAGCTTTCTTT | CASTLAPFNTEAFF
TRBJ2-7 | TRBV11-2 | TRBD2 | NA | TGTGCCAGCAGCTTAGGGACAGCCCTTTCTAGCGGGCAGGCCTACGAGCAGTACTTC | CASSLGTALSSGQAYEQYF
TRBJ2-4 | TRBV5-1 | NA | few | TGCGCCAGCAGCTTCGGGACATACGAAAACATTCAGTACTTC | CASSFGTYENIQYF
TRBJ2-5 | TRBV7-2 | NA | few | TGTGCCAGCAGACAAAACCGCGGGCGAGAGACCCAGTACTTC | CASRQNRGRETQYF
TRBJ1-5 | TRBV6-5 | NA | NA | TGTGCCACTGCACTCGAGAGCAATCAGCCCCAGCATTTT | CATALESNQPQHF
TRBJ1-3 | TRBV30 | NA | many | TGTGCCTGGAGTGTACTGATGTACAGGCTGTCCTCTGGAAACACCATATATTTT | CAWSVLMYRLSSGNTIYF
TRBJ1-4 | TRBV5-5 | TRBD1 | few | TGTGCCAGCAGCCCCGGGACAGGTGTTGGTGAAAAACTGTTTTTT | CASSPGTGVGEKLFF
TRBJ2-3 | TRBV27 | NA | NA | TGTGCCAGCAGTTTCACCCTAACCGGGTTCCTCACAGATACGCAGTATTTT | CASSFTLTGFLTDTQYF
TRBJ2-2 | TRBV7-6 | NA | NA | TGTGCCAGCAGGGGGTCCCCCGGTGCCACCGGGGAGCTGTTTTTT | CASRGSPGATGELFF
TRBJ2-7 | TRBV30 | NA | NA | TGTGCCTGGAGTGTAGCCCTATCCTCCGCCTACGAGCAGTACTTC | CAWSVALSSAYEQYF
TRBJ2-2 | TRBV7-9 | NA | NA | TGTGCCAGCAGCTCGGGACAACTGAACACCGGGGAGCTGTTTTTT | CASSSGQLNTGELFF
TRBJ1-1 | TRBV7-8 | NA | few | TGTGCCAGCAGCTTTACCTTACGACTCGACACTGAAGCTTTCTTT | CASSFTLRLDTEAFF
TRBJ2-3 | TRBV7-9 | NA | NA | TGTGCCAGCAGCTTAGCCTCGTGGAAGCTAGAAAGGGACACAGATACGCAGTATTTT | CASSLASWKLERDTDTQYF
TRBJ2-2 | TRBV11-3 | TRBD2 | NA | TGTGCCAGCAGCCTCGGACTAGCCGAGAACACCGGGGAGCTGTTTTTT | CASSLGLAENTGELFF
TRBJ1-2 | TRBV6-5 | NA | NA | TGTGCCAGCAGGCCAGGTCCTCGGGACTATGGCTACACCTTC | CASRPGPRDYGYTF
TRBJ2-6 | TRBV4-2 | NA | NA | TGTGCCAGCAGCCAGATTGCGGGCTCTGGGGCCAACGTCCTGACTTTC | CASSQIAGSGANVLTF
TRBJ2-5 | TRBV10-2 | TRBD1 | NA | TGCGCCAGCAGACAGGGGGCAGCGGAGACCCAGTACTTC | CASRQGAAETQYF
TRBJ2-7 | TRBV28 | NA | many | TGTGCCAGCACCGGGGGGCAGACCCCCTACGAGCAGTACTTC | CASTGGQTPYEQYF
TRBJ2-3 | TRBV11-2 | NA | NA | TGTGCCAGCAGCTTAGTAGTTAGCACAGATACGCAGTATTTT | CASSLVVSTDTQYF
TRBJ2-1 | TRBV15 | TRBD2 | many | TGTGCCACCAGCAGGGGACGGGGGGACAATGAGCAGTTCTTC | CATSRGRGDNEQFF
TRBJ2-1 | TRBV6-6 | TRBD2 | NA | TGTGCCAGCCGTAAGGAGGGCGGGAGCCCCTACAATGAGCAGTTCTTC | CASRKEGGSPYNEQFF
TRBJ2-7 | TRBV5-6 | NA | NA | TGTGCCAGCAGCTTGGCGGCTGAGCAGTACTTC | CASSLAAEQYF
TRBJ2-3 | TRBV7-3 | TRBD2 | few | TGTGCCAGCAGCCAAAGGACTAGAGCAGATACGCAGTATTTT | CASSQRTRADTQYF
TRBJ2-1 | TRBV7-9 | TRBD2 | few | TGTGCCAGCACTGCACTAGCGGGGTACAATGAGCAGTTCTTC | CASTALAGYNEQFF
TRBJ2-3 | TRBV6-4 | TRBD2 | NA | TGTGCCAGCAGTCCAACTAGCGGAGCGGGCGCAGATACGCAGTATTTT | CASSPTSGAGADTQYF
TRBJ2-1 | TRBV14 | TRBD2 | NA | TGTGCCAGCAGCCACATGACTAGCGGGCTTTACAATGAGCAGTTCTTC | CASSHMTSGLYNEQFF
TRBJ2-7 | TRBV11-2 | NA | few | TGTGCCAGCAGCTTAGGCCCGGGCGAGCAGTACTTC | CASSLGPGEQYF
TRBJ2-3 | TRBV5-5 | NA | NA | TGTGCCAGCAGCAAACCGGACAGCCCAGATACGCAGTATTTT | CASSKPDSPDTQYF
TRBJ2-1 | TRBV16 | NA | NA | TGTGCCAGCAGCCAATATCGCGGCAATGAGCAGTTCTTC | CASSQYRGNEQFF
TRBJ2-4 | TRBV5-5 | NA | NA | TGTGCCAGCCTAGGAGGGGAAAACATTCAGTACTTC | CASLGGENIQYF
TRBJ2-2 | TRBV7-9 | NA | NA | TGTGCCAGCAGCTTAAACGGGATGGCCGGGGAGCTGTTTTTT | CASSLNGMAGELFF
TRBJ2-7 | TRBV6-6 | NA | NA | TGTGCCAGCAGTGGGCGCGCAGGGTCCTACGAGCAGTACTTC | CASSGRAGSYEQYF
TRBJ2-1 | TRBV7-9 | NA | few | TGTGCCAGCAGCTTCACGGGACTCTCCTACAATGAGCAGTTCTTC | CASSFTGLSYNEQFF
TRBJ2-5 | TRBV18 | NA | NA | TGTGCCAGCTCACCAATGCCAGCTGCAGAGACCCAGTACTTC | CASSPMPAAETQYF
TRBJ2-6 | TRBV19 | NA | NA | TGTGCCAGTAAAATCCGGGGGACAGTAAGCTCTGGGGCCAACGTCCTGACTTTC | CASKIRGTVSSGANVLTF
TRBJ2-1 | TRBV25-1 | TRBD2 | NA | TGTGCCAGCAGTGATGCTAGCGGGATAGTCAATGAGCAGTTCTTC | CASSDASGIVNEQFF
TRBJ2-6 | TRBV7-9 | NA | NA | TGTGCCAGCAGAATGGGGTCTGGGGCCAACGTCCTGACTTTC | CASRMGSGANVLTF
TRBJ2-5 | TRBV11-1 | TRBD2 | NA | TGTGCCAGCAGCCGATCCGGGGGGGTTACAGAGACCCAGTACTTC | CASSRSGGVTETQYF
TRBJ1-4 | TRBV7-6 | NA | NA | TGTGCCAGCAGCGTTAGCGGGGGCGATAATGAAAAACTGTTTTTT | CASSVSGGDNEKLFF
TRBJ2-7 | TRBV5-4 | NA | many | NA | CASSFGPGVNEQYF
TRBJ2-2 | TRBV10-1 | TRBD2 | NA | TGCGCCAGCAGAGCGGGAGGGCCCGGGGAGCTGTTTTTT | CASRAGGPGELFF
TRBJ2-1 | TRBV28 | TRBD2 | NA | TGTGCCAGCAGTCGTCCGGGAGGGTCCTACAATGAGCAGTTCTTC | CASSRPGGSYNEQFF
TRBJ2-7 | TRBV6-5 | NA | once | TGTGCCAGCAGTTATCTGGGCTCCTACGAGCAGTACTTC | CASSYLGSYEQYF
TRBJ2-7 | TRBV19 | NA | few | TGTGCCAGCTCGCCTGTCCCCGACTCCTACGAGCAGTACTTC | CASSPVPDSYEQYF
TRBJ2-7 | TRBV5-6 | NA | once | TGTGCCAGCAGCTTGCCATCCTACGAGCAGTACTTC | CASSLPSYEQYF
TRBJ2-7 | TRBV10-1 | NA | NA | TGCGCCAGCCCCTTGGACTCCCACGAGCAGTACTTC | CASPLDSHEQYF
TRBJ1-5 | TRBV21-1 | NA | NA | TGTGCCAGCAGCAAGATGGCGGGGGGAAATCAGCCCCAGCATTTT | CASSKMAGGNQPQHF
TRBJ2-7 | TRBV9 | TRBD1 | NA | TGTGCCAGCAGCCCAGGGACAGGGGGTGGTTTGAAGCAGTACTTC | CASSPGTGGGLKQYF
TRBJ2-1 | TRBV28 | NA | NA | TGTGCCAGCATGGCTTTAAGTGAGCAGTTCTTC | CASMALSEQFF
TRBJ2-6 | TRBV25-1 | NA | NA | TGTGCCAGCAGTGAACCACGGACCGGCTCTGGGGCCAACGTCCTGACTTTC | CASSEPRTGSGANVLTF
TRBJ2-2 | TRBV7-2 | TRBD1 | NA | TGTGCCAGCAGCTTCCGGACAGGGAACACCGGGGAGCTGTTTTTT | CASSFRTGNTGELFF